One and the same sample provided the 21 T cell receptor beta chains below, sequenced in a study of cytomegalovirus exposure and HLA in healthy donors. It was with 60 Vbeta and 13 Jbeta primers that the PCR ran. The table came from immunoSEQ multiplex PCR; TCRdb's copy has only in-frame clones and leaves some out. The sample includes over 120,000 clones. The sample consisted of PBMCs. These TCRs come from a male donor in good health and CMV-seronegative.

The chain couples TRBV7-8 to TRBJ1-1; a weak D match, TRBD1 (5 bases). CDR3 length equals 12 residues. V was clipped by 5 bases and J by 7 bases, with 11 bases between them. In germline, CDR1 is SGHVS, CDR2 FQNEAQ. DNA for the CDR3: TGTGCCAGCAGCCTAGAACAGGATGAAGCTTTCTTT. This sequence encodes CASSLEQDEAFF.

J is TRBJ1-1 and V is TRBV28, with a tentative D call TRBD1 (5 bases). CDR3 length equals 15 residues. Germline V gives CDR1 MDHEN, CDR2 SYDVKM. V was trimmed by 6 bases and J by 9 bases, leaving 23 bases between them. CDR3 amino acids: CASREGRDLKSKAFF. The CDR3 DNA sequence: TGTGCCAGCAGAGAGGGGCGGGATCTTAAGTCTAAAGCTTTCTTT. Combining the CDR3 with reference TRBV28 and TRBJ1-1 gives the whole variable domain DVKVTQSSRYLVKRTGEKVFLECVQDMDHENMFWYRQDPGLGLRLIYFSYDVKMKEKGDIPEGYSVSREKKERFSLILESASTNQTSMYLCASREGRDLKSKAFFGQGTRLTVV.

The rearrangement links TRBV19 to TRBJ1-6; possible D gene TRBD1, 6 bases. CDR1 LNHDA and CDR2 SQIVND come from the germline V gene (reference sequence). This CDR3 has 16 amino acids. The V end was cut by 7 bases, the J end by 0 bases, with 13 bases between. CDR3: CASTKTGSSYNSPLHF. The CDR3, as DNA: TGTGCCAGTACCAAGACAGGTAGCTCCTATAATTCACCCCTCCACTTT.

This sequence joins TRBV6-1 and TRBJ1-3; D is unclear. Germline-derived CDR1 and CDR2 are MNHNS and SASEGT. Deletions cut 8 bases from V and 9 bases from J, with 23 bases between. The CDR3 totals 15 residues. In nucleotides, the CDR3 is TGTGCCAGCGGGCCCGCTTTATCGATCTTAGGCACCATATATTTT. Amino acid sequence: CASGPALSILGTIYF.

The chain uses TRBV6-5 and TRBJ2-7; 9 bases are a match to TRBD2. Germline-derived CDR1 and CDR2 are MNHEY and SVGAGI. This CDR3 region has 14 residues. Germline trimming cut 7 bases from V and 4 bases from J; bases unmatched to any gene: 8. CDR3 sequence: CASKVAGDSYEQYF. The CDR3, as DNA: TGTGCCAGCAAAGTAGCGGGAGATTCTTACGAGCAGTACTTC.

This CDR3 is CASSVGQGSVNTEAFF. DNA for the CDR3: TGTGCCAGCAGCGTAGGACAGGGTTCAGTGAACACTGAAGCTTTCTTT. The rearrangement links TRBV9 to TRBJ1-1, with 7 bases lining up with TRBD1. V shed 0 bases and J 0 bases; nucleotides not matched to a gene: 5. The germline gives CDR1 SGDLS, CDR2 YYNGEE. This CDR3 contains 16 residues.

The chain has TRBV30 and TRBJ2-1; D gene uncertain. Trimming cost V 0 bases and J 7 bases, with 10 bases left between them. The CDR3 is made up of 13 amino acids. Per the germline V gene, CDR1 is GTSNPN and CDR2 is SVGIG (reference sequence). CDR3 loop: CAWSVNLANEQFF. The CDR3 bases are TGTGCCTGGAGTGTCAATCTCGCGAATGAGCAGTTCTTC. The variable domain in full, with the rest retrieved from reference TRBV30 and TRBJ2-1, is SQTIHQWPATLVQPVGSPLSLECTVEGTSNPNLYWYRQAAGRGLQLLFYSVGIGQISSEVPQNLSASRPQDRQFILSSKKLLLSDSGFYLCAWSVNLANEQFFGPGTRLTVL.

The rearrangement joins TRBV5-6 to TRBJ1-1; possible D gene TRBD1, 5 bases. Germline CDR1 SGHDT, CDR2 YYEEEE. The CDR3 extends over 15 amino acids. V was pared by 7 bases and J by 5 bases, with 21 bases between. CDR3 sequence: CASGGVVGGGTEAFF. The CDR3 DNA reads TGTGCCAGCGGAGGGGTTGTGGGGGGTGGGACTGAAGCTTTCTTT.

The chain uses TRBV18 and TRBJ1-1, with D possibly matching TRBD1 (5 bases). V lost 2 bases and J lost 1, with 8 bases in between. CDR1 and CDR2 from the germline V gene are KGHSH and LQKENI. CDR3 size: 14 residues. CDR3 nucleotide sequence: TGTGCCAGCTCACCAGAAAGGGGGAACACTGAAGCTTTCTTT. Its protein is CASSPERGNTEAFF.

The V and J genes are TRBV6-1 and TRBJ1-5, with 9 positions matching TRBD1. Trimming took 7 bases from V and 7 from J; bases not matched to a gene: 11. The CDR3 has 15 residues. Germline values: CDR1 MNHNS, CDR2 SASEGT. This chain's CDR3 is CASMLRDRERQPQHF. In DNA, the CDR3 is TGTGCCAGCATGCTCCGGGACAGGGAACGACAGCCCCAGCATTTT.

The chain employs TRBV28 and TRBJ1-6; D uncertain. CDR1 is MDHEN and CDR2 is SYDVKM in the germline V gene. V lost 10 bases to trimming and J lost 14 bases, with 24 bases between them. The CDR3 length is 14 residues. The chain's CDR3 is CATGEAPGIRTLHF. The CDR3 DNA follows: TGTGCCACCGGGGAAGCCCCGGGGATCAGAACCCTCCACTTT.

This chain links TRBV7-9 with TRBJ2-1; maybe TRBD2 (6 bases). This CDR3 is built from 17 residues. The germline CDR1 and CDR2 sequences are SEHNR and FQNEAQ (reference sequence). V gave up 4 bases and J gave up 4 bases, with 20 bases separating them. This CDR3 is CASSWNLGLADYNEQFF. DNA of the CDR3: TGTGCCAGCAGCTGGAACCTGGGGTTAGCGGATTACAATGAGCAGTTCTTC.

This chain connects TRBV9 to TRBJ1-1; 8 bases map to TRBD1. This CDR3 comprises 18 residues. Trimming removed 3 bases from V and 0 bases from J; junction bases left unmatched: 13. CDR1 is SGDLS, CDR2 YYNGEE, per germline. The CDR3 here is CASSEDSGQGRVNTEAFF. The CDR3 nucleotides are TGTGCCAGCAGCGAGGATTCAGGACAGGGTCGGGTGAACACTGAAGCTTTCTTT.

The rearrangement links TRBV7-4 to TRBJ2-7; 9 nucleotides line up with TRBD1. After removal of 5 bases from V and 1 base from J, the junction contained 9 bases not matched to a gene. The CDR3 loop spans 16 amino acids. In germline, CDR1 is SGHVT, CDR2 SQSDAQ. CDR3 residues: CASSPPGQGKSYEQYF. The CDR3 bases are TGTGCCAGCAGCCCACCAGGACAGGGGAAATCCTACGAGCAGTACTTC. The variable domain in full, completed from reference TRBV7-4 and TRBJ2-7, reads GAGVSQSPRYKVAKRGRDVALRCDSISGHVTLYWYRQTLGQGSEVLTYSQSDAQRDKSGRPSGRFSAERPERSVSTLKIQRTEQGDSAVYLCASSPPGQGKSYEQYFGPGTRLTVT.

The V and J genes are TRBV21-1 and TRBJ2-7; the table's D call, TRBD1, was not checked against the DNA. TRBV21-1 is listed as a pseudogene. CDR3 size: 14 residues. The CDR3 coding sequence is TGTGCCAGGCTTACAGGGCCTCCTCGCTACGAGCAGTACTTC. This encodes CARLTGPPRYEQYF.

The rearrangement links TRBV27 to TRBJ2-7; TRBD2 is a possible D gene (6 bases). In germline, CDR1 is MNHEY, CDR2 SMNVEV (reference sequence). The germline V and J ends were trimmed by 5 bases and 0 bases, with 17 bases remaining between them. CDR3 length: 16 residues. In nucleotides, the CDR3 is TGTGCCAGCAGTCAACGACCGGGACTTACCTCCTACGAGCAGTACTTC. Amino acids: CASSQRPGLTSYEQYF.

This chain joins TRBV9 and TRBJ1-3; no clear D gene. Germline V gene sequence: CDR1 SGDLS, CDR2 YYNGEE. The germline V and J ends were trimmed by 3 bases and 1 base, with 11 bases remaining between them. The CDR3 totals 15 residues. CDR3 coding DNA: TGTGCCAGCAGCGGGGCGGGGTATTCTGGAAACACCATATATTTT. Amino acids: CASSGAGYSGNTIYF. Full variable domain (rest looked up from reference TRBV9 and TRBJ1-3): DSGVTQTPKHLITATGQRVTLRCSPRSGDLSVYWYQQSLDQGLQFLIQYYNGEERAKGNILERFSAQQFPDLHSELNLSSLELGDSALYFCASSGAGYSGNTIYFGEGSWLTVV.

The chain links TRBV6-5 to TRBJ1-4, with a weak D call TRBD1 (6 bases). Germline V gene lookup returns CDR1 MNHEY and CDR2 SVGAGI. The V end was cut by 2 bases, the J end by 7 bases, with 14 bases between. This CDR3 region has 15 residues. CDR3 loop: CASSYLDRRGEKLFF. CDR3 bases: TGTGCCAGCAGTTACCTTGACAGGAGAGGTGAAAAACTGTTTTTT.

About this clone: The same CDR3 can be traced to other DNA sequences in this sample. The V and J genes are TRBV5-1 and TRBJ1-1; possible D gene TRBD1, 6 bases. Trimming removed 2 bases from V and 5 bases from J, with 7 bases in between. The CDR3 is 12 amino acids. Germline V gene lookup returns CDR1 SGHRS and CDR2 YFSETQ. The DNA of the CDR3 is TGCGCCAGCAGCTTACAGGGAACTGAAGCTTTCTTT. Amino acids: CASSLQGTEAFF. Complete variable domain (other parts from reference TRBV5-1 and TRBJ1-1): KAGVTQTPRYLIKTRGQQVTLSCSPISGHRSVSWYQQTPGQGLQFLFEYFSETQRNKGNFPGRFSGRQFSNSRSEMNVSTLELGDSALYLCASSLQGTEAFFGQGTRLTVV.

V gene TRBV6-5 combines with J gene TRBJ2-7, with 9 bases matching TRBD1. The CDR3 spans 16 residues. Germline V gene sequence: CDR1 MNHEY, CDR2 SVGAGI. After removal of 0 bases from V and 3 bases from J, the junction contained 6 bases not matched to a gene. The CDR3 DNA follows: TGTGCCAGCAGTTACTCGCGGGGGACAGGGAACTACGAGCAGTACTTC. This translates into CASSYSRGTGNYEQYF.

V gene TRBV4-2 combines with J gene TRBJ2-3; 8 nucleotides line up with TRBD2. In germline, CDR1 is LGHNA, CDR2 YNFKEQ. V was clipped by 0 bases and J by 4 bases; unmatched bases: 9. This CDR3 is 17 amino acids long. CDR3 sequence (DNA): TGTGCCAGCAGCCAAGATTCGGGTCTAGCGGGCGCAGATACGCAGTATTTT. Translated: CASSQDSGLAGADTQYF.